These 30 T cell receptor beta chains share one sample of origin, sequenced in a study of patients and donors after allogeneic stem cell transplantation. TCRdb recomputed calls from the RT-PCR reads with MiXCR, one row per CDR3 protein. The sample has 45,000 to 65,000 distinct CDR3 sequences, roughly 13% seen once. Sequenced material: blood, either unsorted or a sorted T cell fraction (not recorded which). These receptors were obtained from a human donor who was either an allogeneic HSCT recipient or a stem cell or donor lymphocyte infusion donor (not recorded which). It is not recorded whose cells these are; they may come from a transplant donor.

This clonotype was recorded many times. The rearrangement uses TRBV24-1 and TRBJ1-1; D not certain. The CDR3 covers 12 residues. Trimming cost V 4 bases and J 8 bases, with 10 bases left between them. CDR1 KGHDR and CDR2 SFDVKD come from the germline V gene. CDR3 bases: TGTGCCACCAGTGACCGAGTCGGGGAAGCTTTCTTT. Protein sequence: CATSDRVGEAFF.

This clonotype was seen a few times. The chain links TRBV7-8 to TRBJ1-4, with D unresolved. The CDR3 spans 13 residues. Trimming took off 5 bases at V and 8 bases at J, with 12 bases between the two ends. CDR1 and CDR2 (germline): SGHVS, FQNEAQ. DNA for the CDR3: TGTGCCAGCAGCGCAACTTGGTGGGAAAAACTGTTTTTT. Its translation: CASSATWWEKLFF.

This clonotype was observed a handful of times. The chain recombines TRBV5-5 with TRBJ2-1, with D maybe TRBD2 (6 bases). CDR3 size: 15 residues. In germline, CDR1 is SGHKS, CDR2 YYEKEE (reference sequence). Trimming stripped 3 bases from V and 9 bases from J, with 19 bases between. The CDR3 region has the DNA TGTGCCAGCAGCTGGAGGAGGGACGGGATGTTTGAGCAGTTCTTC. This encodes CASSWRRDGMFEQFF.

There are a few counts of this clonotype. The chain employs TRBV5-1 and TRBJ1-1, with a tentative D call TRBD1 (5 bases). The germline V and J ends were trimmed by 3 bases and 0 bases, with 15 bases remaining between them. CDR3 length: 16 amino acids. Germline CDR1 reads SGHRS; CDR2 reads YFSETQ. CDR3 sequence reads: CASSSEGVWMNTEAFF. The CDR3 bases are TGCGCCAGCAGCTCAGAAGGGGTTTGGATGAACACTGAAGCTTTCTTT.

This clonotype showed up many times. V usage is TRBV7-9 and J usage is TRBJ1-1, with 8 bases matching TRBD1. With V trimmed by 5 bases and J by 2 bases, 7 bases remained unmatched. The germline gives CDR1 SEHNR, CDR2 FQNEAQ (reference sequence). The CDR3 runs 15 residues. CDR3 DNA sequence: TGTGCCAGCAGCATCACCGGGACAGGCAACACTGAAGCTTTCTTT. This sequence encodes CASSITGTGNTEAFF.

This clonotype was found a few times. V is TRBV24-1 and J is TRBJ2-1; 13 nucleotides line up with TRBD2. The CDR3 length is 19 residues. CDR1 is KGHDR and CDR2 is SFDVKD in the germline V gene. The trim removed 3 bases at V and 0 bases at J, leaving 7 bases unmatched. CDR3 coding DNA: TGTGCCACCAGTGATAGGTTGACTAGCGGGAGGTTCTCCTACAATGAGCAGTTCTTC. This gives the protein CATSDRLTSGRFSYNEQFF.

This chain links TRBV3-1 with TRBJ2-1, with 9 bases lining up with TRBD1. This CDR3 comprises 17 residues. The germline gives CDR1 LGHDT, CDR2 YNNKEL (reference sequence). V trimming: 0 bases; J trimming: 4 bases; junction bases outside the gene matches: 7. Here the CDR3 reads CASSQDRGTGHYNEQFF. The CDR3 DNA reads as TGTGCCAGCAGCCAAGATAGAGGGACAGGGCATTACAATGAGCAGTTCTTC.

This sequence joins TRBV6-6 and TRBJ1-4; the D gene is possibly TRBD1 (5 bases). V was trimmed by 6 bases and J by 7 bases, leaving 12 bases between them. Germline lookup yields CDR1 MNHNY and CDR2 SVGAGI (reference sequence). CDR3 length: 13 residues. In DNA, the CDR3 is TGTGCCAGCAGACAGGACTACACTGAAAAACTGTTTTTT. It is translated as CASRQDYTEKLFF.

This clonotype was seen repeatedly, ten times or more. The rearrangement joins TRBV20-1 to TRBJ1-1; D remains ambiguous. This CDR3 is 12 amino acids long. V was pared by 5 bases and J by 0 bases, with 7 bases between. The germline V gene encodes CDR1 DFQATT and CDR2 SNEGSKA (reference sequence). The CDR3 here is CSAPDLNTEAFF. As DNA, the CDR3 is TGCAGTGCTCCTGACCTGAACACTGAAGCTTTCTTT.

This clonotype was seen only a few times. The V call is TRBV6-5, the J call TRBJ1-5; D gene ambiguous. Germline CDR1 is MNHEY and CDR2 is SVGAGI. Trimming left V 6 bases short and J 1 base short, with 22 bases between. The CDR3 sequence is 18 residues long. CDR3 coding DNA: TGTGCCAGCAGCCCCGGACTCTCTTACTTATGGAGCAATCAGCCCCAGCATTTT. This gives the protein CASSPGLSYLWSNQPQHF.

This clonotype was recorded a few times. The chain combines TRBV5-1 with TRBJ2-7, with no clear D. V shed 0 bases and J shed 5 bases, with 6 bases lying between them. This CDR3 spans 12 amino acids. Germline V gene lookup returns CDR1 SGHRS and CDR2 YFSETQ. The CDR3 sequence: CASSLGPDEQYF. Here the CDR3 DNA reads TGCGCCAGCAGCTTGGGGCCAGACGAGCAGTACTTC.

This clonotype was counted a few times. The V and J genes are TRBV5-1 and TRBJ2-7; D is unresolved. The CDR3 runs to 13 residues. Trimming shortened V by 2 bases and J by 1 base, and 7 bases separated the two germline ends. Per germline, CDR1 SGHRS and CDR2 YFSETQ. The CDR3 coding sequence is TGCGCCAGCAGCTTCGTCCGGTCCTACGAGCAGTACTTC. This translates into CASSFVRSYEQYF.

This clonotype has only a few counts. The V gene is TRBV27, the J gene TRBJ2-7, with D perhaps matching TRBD2 (5 bases). The CDR3 has 16 residues. The V gene's germline CDR1 is MNHEY and CDR2 SMNVEV (reference sequence). The V gene lost 0 bases and the J gene lost 4 bases, with 16 bases spanning the gap. This CDR3 reads CASSLSGSGPAYEQYF. The CDR3 DNA sequence: TGTGCCAGCAGTTTATCGGGAAGCGGCCCAGCTTACGAGCAGTACTTC.

This clonotype turned up a few times. The V call is TRBV24-1, the J call TRBJ2-1; D gene unclear. The CDR3 has 14 amino acids. Germline-derived CDR1 and CDR2 are KGHDR and SFDVKD. With 1 base removed from V and 5 bases from J, the gap between germline ends came to 8 bases. The CDR3 here is CATSDFAGNNEQFF. The CDR3 region has the DNA TGTGCCACCAGTGATTTTGCTGGGAACAATGAGCAGTTCTTC.

This clonotype came up many times. The CDR3 is CASRAGQSTNEKLFF. CDR3 coding DNA: TGTGCCAGCAGAGCAGGACAGTCAACTAATGAAAAACTGTTTTTT. The V call is TRBV2, the J call TRBJ1-4, with a tentative D call TRBD1 (6 bases). CDR1 is SNHLY and CDR2 is FYNNEI in the germline V gene. This CDR3 has 15 residues. V lost 6 bases to trimming and J lost 0 bases, with 11 bases between them. The variable domain in full, with the rest retrieved from reference TRBV2 and TRBJ1-4, is EPEVTQTPSHQVTQMGQEVILRCVPISNHLYFYWYRQILGQKVEFLVSFYNNEISEKSEIFDDQFSVERPDGSNFTLKIRSTKLEDSAMYFCASRAGQSTNEKLFFGSGTQLSVL.

This clonotype turned up a few times. This rearrangement joins TRBV12-3 or TRBV12-4 to TRBJ2-5; 7 bases are a match to TRBD2. The CDR3 sequence is 15 residues long. V lost 6 bases and J lost 5; bases outside the gene matches: 12. CDR3 bases: TGTGCCAGCAGGCCCTCGGGAGGATTGGGGGAGACCCAGTACTTC. Its protein product is CASRPSGGLGETQYF.

DNA for the CDR3: TGTGCCAGCCGAGCGCTGGGCACAGATACGCAGTATTTT. Residues: CASRALGTDTQYF. The chain links TRBV6-5 to TRBJ2-3; D gene ambiguous. This CDR3 comprises 13 residues. Germline V gene data show CDR1 as MNHEY and CDR2 as SVGAGI. Trimming shortened V by 8 bases and J by 1 base, and 10 bases separated the two germline ends.

The chain joins TRBV20-1 to TRBJ1-2, with no clear D. From germline, CDR1 is DFQATT and CDR2 SNEGSKA (reference sequence). The CDR3 spans 14 residues. V was trimmed by 6 bases and J by 4 bases, leaving 18 bases between them. This chain's CDR3 is CSADGSTELYGYTF. For the CDR3, the DNA is TGCAGTGCGGACGGATCCACTGAACTCTATGGCTACACCTTC.

This clonotype is deemed medium-sized. The genes are TRBV12-3 or TRBV12-4 and TRBJ1-1; TRBD1 aligns across 7 bases. The CDR3 consists of 13 residues. The trim removed 6 bases at V and 4 bases at J, leaving 5 bases unmatched. CDR3 DNA sequence: TGTGCCAGCAGCCTGACAGGGAGCACTGAAGCTTTCTTT. This sequence encodes CASSLTGSTEAFF.

V gene TRBV24-1 combines with J gene TRBJ2-2; the match to TRBD2 covers 10 bases. The junction had 1 base not matched to a gene; V was cut back by 9 bases and J by 4 bases. CDR1 KGHDR and CDR2 SFDVKD come from the germline V gene. CDR3 length: 13 amino acids. CDR3 in DNA: TGTGCCACCCGGACTAGCGGCACCGGGGAGCTGTTTTTT. Amino acid sequence: CATRTSGTGELFF.

The table lists this clonotype with many counts. The V and J genes are TRBV20-1 and TRBJ2-7, with D maybe TRBD1 (5 bases). This CDR3 is 14 amino acids long. Trimming stripped 3 bases from V and 1 base from J, with 13 bases between. CDR1 is DFQATT and CDR2 is SNEGSKA in the germline V gene (reference sequence). CDR3 nucleotides: TGCAGTGCTAGTCGTATAGGGGCTTCCTACGAGCAGTACTTC. Translation gives CSASRIGASYEQYF.

V gene TRBV7-9 combines with J gene TRBJ1-1, with unresolved D. Between the trimmed V and J ends, which lost 6 bases and 0 bases, there was a span of 14 bases. This CDR3 comprises 15 residues. Germline V gene lookup returns CDR1 SEHNR and CDR2 FQNEAQ (reference sequence). This CDR3 reads CASSLPTAMNTEAFF. Written as DNA, the CDR3 is TGTGCCAGCAGTCTTCCCACAGCTATGAACACTGAAGCTTTCTTT.

The table lists this clonotype with many counts. The V and J genes are TRBV6-1 and TRBJ1-5; 8 bases are shared with TRBD1. CDR3 size: 14 residues. The germline V gene has CDR1 MNHNS and CDR2 SASEGT. Trimming took 6 bases from V and 15 from J; bases not matched to a gene: 16. In DNA, the CDR3 is TGTGCCAGCAGCGCGGGGGACAGGCTGGGTACGTGGCATTTT. It translates to CASSAGDRLGTWHF.

In this sample, this clonotype turned up a few times. This chain's CDR3 is CAIRGDRGNTEAFF. For the CDR3, the DNA is TGTGCCATCAGGGGGGACAGGGGGAACACTGAAGCTTTCTTT. This chain uses TRBV10-3 with TRBJ1-1, with 10 bases that match TRBD1. With 6 bases clipped from V and 1 base from J, the junction kept 2 bases outside the gene matches. The CDR3 is made up of 14 amino acids. Germline-derived CDR1 and CDR2 are ENHRY and SYGVKD.

The chain couples TRBV9 to TRBJ2-7; D unclear. V gave up 0 bases and J gave up 0 bases, with 10 bases separating them. Germline assignment: CDR1 SGDLS and CDR2 YYNGEE. This CDR3 contains 15 residues. CDR3 protein: CASSVGATSSYEQYF. The CDR3 DNA is TGTGCCAGCAGCGTAGGTGCTACCAGCTCCTACGAGCAGTACTTC.

The chain is built from TRBV18 and TRBJ2-3; 8 bases are a match to TRBD2. Per germline, CDR1 KGHSH and CDR2 LQKENI. The J segment lost 6 bases and the V segment lost 6 bases, leaving 17 bases of the junction unmatched. This CDR3 has 17 residues. CDR3 region: CASSIWGFRREDDTQYF. For the CDR3, the DNA is TGTGCCAGCTCCATATGGGGTTTCCGGCGGGAGGACGATACGCAGTATTTT.

The rearrangement joins TRBV3-1 to TRBJ2-5; D not resolved. The germline V gene encodes CDR1 LGHDT and CDR2 YNNKEL (reference sequence). Trimming shortened V by 0 bases and J by 7 bases, and 3 bases separated the two germline ends. This CDR3 has 11 amino acids. CDR3: CASSQEPTQYF. The CDR3 nucleotides are TGTGCCAGCAGCCAAGAACCGACCCAGTACTTC.

At least ten counts were recorded for this clonotype. The gene calls are TRBV5-5 and TRBJ1-2; D perhaps matches TRBD1 (6 bases). The ends were cut back, 1 base at V and 2 bases at J, with 21 bases in the middle. The CDR3 runs to 18 residues. Germline V lookup: CDR1 SGHKS, CDR2 YYEKEE (reference sequence). The CDR3 bases are TGTGCCAGCAGCTTGAGTATTTTTTCGGGGGCCCCGAACTATGGCTACACCTTC. Translated, it gives CASSLSIFSGAPNYGYTF. Filled out from reference TRBV5-5 and TRBJ1-2, the complete variable domain reads DAGVTQSPTHLIKTRGQQVTLRCSPISGHKSVSWYQQVLGQGPQFIFQYYEKEERGRGNFPDRFSARQFPNYSSELNVNALLLGDSALYLCASSLSIFSGAPNYGYTFGSGTRLTVV.

The sample holds a few counts of this clonotype. The rearrangement joins TRBV10-3 to TRBJ2-2; D call uncertain. V was trimmed by 6 bases and J by 4 bases, leaving 12 bases between them. CDR3 length: 14 residues. CDR1 and CDR2 from the germline V gene are ENHRY and SYGVKD. The CDR3 nucleotides read TGTGCCATCAGCCCCGGTTTCTTCACCGGGGAGCTGTTTTTT. Its protein is CAISPGFFTGELFF.

This clonotype came up a few times. The chain couples TRBV6-6 to TRBJ2-7; D unclear. Germline CDR1 is MNHNY and CDR2 is SVGAGI (reference sequence). The CDR3 is 17 residues long. V lost 0 bases to trimming and J lost 1 base, with 16 bases between them. CDR3 loop: CASSYSRIGSESYEQYF. The CDR3 DNA sequence: TGTGCCAGCAGTTACTCAAGGATCGGCAGTGAGTCCTACGAGCAGTACTTC.